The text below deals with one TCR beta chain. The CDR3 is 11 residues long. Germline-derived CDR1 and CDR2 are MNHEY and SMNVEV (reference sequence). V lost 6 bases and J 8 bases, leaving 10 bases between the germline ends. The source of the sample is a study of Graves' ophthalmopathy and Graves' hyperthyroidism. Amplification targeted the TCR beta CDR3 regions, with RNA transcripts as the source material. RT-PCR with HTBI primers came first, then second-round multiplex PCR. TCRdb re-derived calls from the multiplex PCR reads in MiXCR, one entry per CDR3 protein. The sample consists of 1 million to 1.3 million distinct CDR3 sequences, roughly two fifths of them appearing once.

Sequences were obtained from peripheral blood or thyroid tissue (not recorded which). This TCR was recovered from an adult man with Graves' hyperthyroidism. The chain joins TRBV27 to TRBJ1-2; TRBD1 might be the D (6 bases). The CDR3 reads CASSKGGGYTF. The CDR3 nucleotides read TGTGCCAGCAGCAAGGGGGGCGGCTACACCTTC.